This entry concerns a single T cell receptor beta chain. No antigen is known for it. Sequenced by immunoSEQ multiplex PCR; TCRdb stores in-frame clones only, minus some. The sample has 40,000 to 60,000 clones, 80% to 90% seen once. The sample comes from a study of T cell responses to AZD1222 COVID-19 vaccine. Study-wide points: Repertoire collection took place solely once the T cell response had peaked. Baseline testing showed seropositivity in only six AZD1222 recipients. A reported finding is that nearly half of spike-specific TCRs target unmutated variant regions. A rise in Spike-specific TCR breadth and depth followed two AZD1222 doses.

The CDR3 extends over 14 amino acids. In germline, CDR1 is LNHNV, CDR2 YYDKDF (reference sequence). With 4 bases removed from V and 7 bases from J, the gap between germline ends came to 16 bases. The chain uses TRBV15 and TRBJ2-5, with D perhaps given as TRBD1 or TRBD2 (5 bases each). The sequence was obtained from an adult who received the AZD1222 COVID-19 vaccine. The sequencing here drew on peripheral blood, taken 28 days after the second AZD1222 dose. CDR3 protein: CATSTVRAGTTQYF. As DNA, the CDR3 is TGTGCCACCAGCACCGTTCGGGCAGGGACGACCCAGTACTTC.